Given below is one TCR beta chain in context. This record comes from a study of blood T cells in healthy people across ages. This CDR3 spans 14 amino acids. CDR1 is GTSNPN, CDR2 SVGIG, per germline (reference sequence). The ends were cut back, 4 bases at V and 3 bases at J, with 14 bases in the middle. It was around 10 milliliters of peripheral blood that were drawn from each donor. A second PCR of 7 to 11 cycles used a sample-barcoded 5' primer and a J-beta primer mix. TCRdb processed the 5' RACE reads anew with MiXCR; each CDR3 protein has one entry. The sample includes about 730,000 distinct CDR3 sequences, approximately 43% of them seen just once.

This sequence originates from a woman aged 60-70 years in good health. Sequenced: blood. The chain joins TRBV30 to TRBJ2-3; maybe TRBD1 (6 bases). The CDR3 coding sequence is TGTGCCTGGATAGACAGGTCAAAGACAGATACGCAGTATTTT. Translating gives CAWIDRSKTDTQYF.